The 25 T cell receptor beta chains below come from one sample, sequenced in a study of shared clonotypes between healthy human individuals. This table comes from immunoSEQ multiplex PCR, and its TCRdb copy is limited to in-frame clones, with some not included. Of roughly 1.4 million clones in the sample, approximately 98.5% were seen once. The sample consisted of naive CD4+ T cells sorted from blood. Subset denoted: CD45RA+ positively selected. The source is a man younger than 40 in good health.

This chain joins TRBV9 and TRBJ1-1; D not resolved. Germline CDR1 reads SGDLS; CDR2 reads YYNGEE. The CDR3 has 15 amino acids. Trimming removed 1 base from V and 6 bases from J, with 16 bases in between. The CDR3, as DNA: TGTGCCAGCAGCGTACTGGGCCAGACGAAGTCTGAAGCTTTCTTT. It translates to CASSVLGQTKSEAFF.

The rearrangement uses TRBV19 and TRBJ2-7; D possibly corresponds to TRBD1 (6 bases). V gave up 5 bases and J gave up 0 bases, with 14 bases separating them. The CDR3 contains 15 residues. Germline values: CDR1 LNHDA, CDR2 SQIVND (reference sequence). The CDR3 region has the DNA TGTGCCAGTAGTGGGGGCAGATCGGACTCCTACGAGCAGTACTTC. The encoded protein is CASSGGRSDSYEQYF.

This clone was picked up one time. The chain joins TRBV18 to TRBJ1-5; 7 bases map to TRBD1. Germline V CDR1 and CDR2: KGHSH, LQKENI. V gave up 6 bases and J gave up 4 bases; unmatched junction bases: 6. The CDR3 contains 14 residues. CDR3 coding DNA: TGTGCCAGCTCCCTTGGACAGGCTAATCAGCCCCAGCATTTT. It is translated as CASSLGQANQPQHF.

The rearrangement joins TRBV28 to TRBJ2-5, with D perhaps matching TRBD1 or TRBD2 (5 bases each). V shed 6 bases and J shed 8 bases, with 13 bases lying between them. The CDR3 has 12 amino acids. Germline lookup yields CDR1 MDHEN and CDR2 SYDVKM. The CDR3 sequence is CASRDPGPTQYF. The CDR3, as DNA: TGTGCCAGCAGAGATCCGGGACCAACCCAGTACTTC.

The rearrangement uses TRBV5-1 and TRBJ2-1; maybe TRBD1 (5 bases). The germline gives CDR1 SGHRS, CDR2 YFSETQ. The CDR3 extends over 15 amino acids. V lost 3 bases, J lost 2 bases, and 12 bases lay in between. In DNA form, the CDR3 reads TGCGCCAGCAGCTGGGGCGGCGGTACCTACAATGAGCAGTTCTTC. This codes for CASSWGGGTYNEQFF.

The chain has TRBV28 and TRBJ1-2, with TRBD1 matching over 8 bases. Trimming cost V 5 bases and J 0 bases; bases outside gene matches: 5. The CDR3 totals 15 residues. In germline, CDR1 is MDHEN, CDR2 SYDVKM. Here the CDR3 DNA reads TGTGCCAGCAGTCCGGGACAGGCATCTAACTATGGCTACACCTTC. Translation: CASSPGQASNYGYTF.

Turning to this clone: The sample has other DNA sequences that encode this CDR3 too. J is TRBJ2-7 and V is TRBV18; D may be TRBD1 or TRBD2 (5 bases each). V was pared by 1 base and J by 1 base, with 8 bases between. This CDR3 has 14 amino acids. Germline V CDR1 and CDR2: KGHSH, LQKENI. This CDR3 reads CASSPRGSSYEQYF. CDR3 nucleotide sequence: TGTGCCAGCTCACCACGGGGGAGTTCCTACGAGCAGTACTTC.

The V call is TRBV10-3, the J call TRBJ2-5, with 8 bases matching TRBD1. The germline V gene has CDR1 ENHRY and CDR2 SYGVKD. Trimming took 0 bases from V and 5 from J; bases not matched to a gene: 5. The CDR3 totals 15 residues. The CDR3 sequence: CAISESTGAGETQYF. Here the CDR3 DNA reads TGTGCCATCAGTGAGTCGACAGGGGCCGGTGAGACCCAGTACTTC.

The chain links TRBV30 to TRBJ1-3, with no clear D. The CDR3 contains 11 residues. The germline V gene has CDR1 GTSNPN and CDR2 SVGIG (reference sequence). In DNA form, the CDR3 reads TGTGCGGGAAGAAGAGGAAACACCATATATTTT. Translating gives CAGRRGNTIYF.

V is TRBV28 and J is TRBJ1-5; 7 positions agree with TRBD1. The CDR3 consists of 18 residues. V trimming: 8 bases; J trimming: 0 bases; junction bases outside the gene matches: 16. Germline assignment: CDR1 MDHEN and CDR2 SYDVKM. CDR3 DNA: TGTGCCAGCTCACAGGTCCAGGGGGGTCTCGGTAGCAATCAGCCCCAGCATTTT. Protein sequence: CASSQVQGGLGSNQPQHF.

About this clone itself: At the DNA level, this CDR3 is encoded by other sequences in the same sample as well. CDR3 sequence reads: CASSRTSGPYEQYF. The CDR3 DNA reads as TGTGCCAGCAGCCGGACTAGCGGACCCTACGAGCAGTACTTC. The chain has TRBV7-2 and TRBJ2-7; 10 bases match TRBD2. The CDR3 runs 14 residues. CDR1 SGHTA and CDR2 FQGNSA come from the germline V gene. J lost 2 bases, V lost 5 bases, and 3 bases had no gene match.

The V gene is TRBV5-4, the J gene TRBJ1-2, with TRBD1 matching over 8 bases. The CDR3 sequence is 14 residues long. The germline V gene has CDR1 SGHNT and CDR2 YYREEE (reference sequence). The ends lost 3 bases at V and 3 bases at J; junction bases unmatched: 4. Here the CDR3 DNA reads TGTGCCAGCAGCTCCAAGGACAGGGACTATGGCTACACCTTC. Its protein is CASSSKDRDYGYTF.

This chain connects TRBV6-6 to TRBJ2-1; 7 nucleotides align to TRBD2. The V segment lost 6 bases and the J segment 4 bases; nucleotides outside the gene matches: 6. Germline-derived CDR1 and CDR2 are MNHNY and SVGAGI (reference sequence). The CDR3 contains 14 residues. CDR3 bases: TGTGCCAGCAGGCCGCGGGAGACATACAATGAGCAGTTCTTC. It yields the protein CASRPRETYNEQFF.

In its sample, this clone was seen once. This CDR3 is also generated by other DNA sequences in the sample. The chain has TRBV5-1 and TRBJ2-1; D may be TRBD2 (6 bases). CDR3 length equals 15 residues. The V gene lost 4 bases and the J gene lost 0 bases, with 11 bases spanning the gap. In germline, CDR1 is SGHRS, CDR2 YFSETQ. The CDR3 here is CASSLGGSSYNEQFF. In DNA form, the CDR3 reads TGCGCCAGCAGCCTGGGGGGTAGCTCCTACAATGAGCAGTTCTTC. Looking up the rest from reference TRBV5-1 and TRBJ2-1 gives the full variable domain: KAGVTQTPRYLIKTRGQQVTLSCSPISGHRSVSWYQQTPGQGLQFLFEYFSETQRNKGNFPGRFSGRQFSNSRSEMNVSTLELGDSALYLCASSLGGSSYNEQFFGPGTRLTVL.

The chain carries TRBV7-8 and TRBJ2-1, with a tentative D call TRBD2 (5 bases). Germline CDR1 is SGHVS and CDR2 is FQNEAQ. This CDR3 contains 14 residues. Trimming shortened V by 5 bases and J by 4 bases, and 12 bases separated the two germline ends. The DNA for the CDR3 is TGTGCCAGCAGCCCCGGGAAACATTACAATGAGCAGTTCTTC. Translation: CASSPGKHYNEQFF.

Notes on this clone: The identical CDR3 is also encoded by other nucleotide sequences in the sample. The chain joins TRBV7-2 to TRBJ2-5; 10 bases map to TRBD2. Trimming took 1 base from V and 4 from J; bases not matched to a gene: 3. The germline V gene encodes CDR1 SGHTA and CDR2 FQGNSA. The CDR3 is 15 residues long. The CDR3 is CASSLVSSGRETQYF. CDR3 in DNA: TGTGCCAGCAGCTTAGTATCTAGCGGGAGAGAGACCCAGTACTTC.

The chain recombines TRBV4-1 with TRBJ1-3, with D possibly being TRBD1 (5 bases). Trimming removed 0 bases from V and 0 bases from J, with 12 bases in between. The germline V gene has CDR1 MGHRA and CDR2 YSYEKL. The CDR3 totals 17 residues. CDR3 residues: CASSQDGNGGSGNTIYF. The CDR3 nucleotides are TGCGCCAGCAGCCAAGATGGGAATGGGGGCTCTGGAAACACCATATATTTT.

This chain links TRBV18 with TRBJ1-1; possibly TRBD1 for D (5 bases). Germline V CDR1 and CDR2: KGHSH, LQKENI. The length of the CDR3 is 13 residues. Trimming took 5 bases from V and 1 from J, leaving 8 bases between them. The CDR3 is CASSTTENTEAFF. CDR3 nucleotide sequence: TGTGCCAGCTCAACGACAGAGAACACTGAAGCTTTCTTT.

CDR3 region: CASSQTRLTYNEQFF. CDR3 nucleotides: TGTGCCAGTAGTCAGACTCGACTCACATACAATGAGCAGTTCTTC. The chain uses TRBV19 and TRBJ2-1, with no clear D. The CDR3 is 15 amino acids. Trimming stripped 5 bases from V and 4 bases from J, with 15 bases between. Germline-derived CDR1 and CDR2 are LNHDA and SQIVND (reference sequence).

To note about this clone: This sample includes further DNA sequences coding for the same CDR3. The V call is TRBV9, the J call TRBJ1-1; D possibly corresponds to TRBD1 (5 bases). V dropped 2 bases and J dropped 1 base, with 6 bases sitting between them. This CDR3 is built from 13 residues. Germline CDR1 is SGDLS and CDR2 is YYNGEE. The CDR3 DNA reads TGTGCCAGCAGCGTGCAGGGGAACACTGAAGCTTTCTTT. Its translation: CASSVQGNTEAFF.

A single count supports this clone. The chain employs TRBV5-1 and TRBJ2-1; no clear D. This CDR3 is 15 amino acids long. Per germline, CDR1 SGHRS and CDR2 YFSETQ. V dropped 3 bases and J dropped 5 bases, with 15 bases sitting between them. CDR3 bases: TGCGCCAGCAGCTACCAGCTGGGTGGGGACAATGAGCAGTTCTTC. Translating it yields CASSYQLGGDNEQFF. Full variable domain (outside the CDR3, taken from reference TRBV5-1 and TRBJ2-1): KAGVTQTPRYLIKTRGQQVTLSCSPISGHRSVSWYQQTPGQGLQFLFEYFSETQRNKGNFPGRFSGRQFSNSRSEMNVSTLELGDSALYLCASSYQLGGDNEQFFGPGTRLTVL.

The chain links TRBV7-8 to TRBJ2-7, with D possibly being TRBD2 (7 bases). The CDR3 sequence is 17 residues long. Per the germline V gene, CDR1 is SGHVS and CDR2 is FQNEAQ. V was pared by 7 bases and J by 4 bases, with 26 bases between. CDR3 DNA sequence: TGTGCCAGCACCCCGACCAGGGGCCCAGCGGGACGATACGAGCAGTACTTC. Its protein product is CASTPTRGPAGRYEQYF.

The chain has TRBV10-3 and TRBJ2-7; unclear D gene. Germline CDR1 ENHRY, CDR2 SYGVKD. With 0 bases removed from V and 6 bases from J, the gap between germline ends came to 6 bases. The CDR3 contains 12 residues. DNA of the CDR3: TGTGCCATCAGTGAGTCGTTAAGCGAGCAGTACTTC. It codes for CAISESLSEQYF.

This clone showed up just a few times. The same CDR3 can be traced to other DNA sequences in this sample. The chain carries TRBV5-1 and TRBJ2-1; TRBD2 might be the D (5 bases). This CDR3 is 13 amino acids long. Germline V lookup: CDR1 SGHRS, CDR2 YFSETQ. V was pared by 4 bases and J by 0 bases, with 5 bases between. This CDR3 is CASSGSSYNEQFF. In DNA form, the CDR3 reads TGCGCCAGCAGCGGGAGCTCCTACAATGAGCAGTTCTTC.

This clone has just a few counts. The chain couples TRBV9 to TRBJ2-7, with D possibly being TRBD2 (6 bases). CDR1 is SGDLS, CDR2 YYNGEE, per germline. This CDR3 spans 13 amino acids. The ends were cut back, 3 bases at V and 3 bases at J, with 10 bases in the middle. CDR3 sequence (DNA): TGTGCCAGCAGCGAGGGACTCGACTACGAGCAGTACTTC. Protein product: CASSEGLDYEQYF.